This passage covers 3 T cell receptor beta chains from one sample sequenced in a study of shared clonotypes between healthy human individuals. Profiling relied on immunoSEQ multiplex PCR, and the TCRdb table lists in-frame clones only, not all of them. The table lists 2 million or so clones, roughly 94% of them singletons. Sequencing was carried out using naive CD4+ T cells sorted from blood. Documented subset: CD45RA+ positively selected. Receptor source: a man younger than 30 in good health.

The chain couples TRBV7-8 to TRBJ2-3, with TRBD2 matching over 8 bases. The ends lost 5 bases at V and 6 bases at J; junction bases unmatched: 7. This CDR3 region has 14 residues. Germline CDR1 is SGHVS and CDR2 is FQNEAQ. Written as DNA, the CDR3 is TGTGCCAGCAGCCCGGGGACTAGGCGGGATACGCAGTATTTT. Its translation: CASSPGTRRDTQYF.

The chain carries TRBV2 and TRBJ1-4, with D unresolved. V lost 7 bases to trimming and J lost 4 bases, with 16 bases between them. In germline, CDR1 is SNHLY, CDR2 FYNNEI. The CDR3 runs to 15 residues. DNA of the CDR3: TGTGCCAGCATCCGGGAGCTCCCTCATAATGAAAAACTGTTTTTT. This translates into CASIRELPHNEKLFF.

On this clone: Additional DNA sequences in this sample encode the identical CDR3. The V gene is TRBV7-2, the J gene TRBJ1-5, with unresolved D. The CDR3 is 13 residues long. Trimming removed 5 bases at V and 4 bases at J, with 9 bases between. CDR1 and CDR2 from the germline V gene are SGHTA and FQGNSA. The CDR3 region is CASSLRGNQPQHF. The CDR3, as DNA: TGTGCCAGCAGCCTTAGAGGGAATCAGCCCCAGCATTTT.